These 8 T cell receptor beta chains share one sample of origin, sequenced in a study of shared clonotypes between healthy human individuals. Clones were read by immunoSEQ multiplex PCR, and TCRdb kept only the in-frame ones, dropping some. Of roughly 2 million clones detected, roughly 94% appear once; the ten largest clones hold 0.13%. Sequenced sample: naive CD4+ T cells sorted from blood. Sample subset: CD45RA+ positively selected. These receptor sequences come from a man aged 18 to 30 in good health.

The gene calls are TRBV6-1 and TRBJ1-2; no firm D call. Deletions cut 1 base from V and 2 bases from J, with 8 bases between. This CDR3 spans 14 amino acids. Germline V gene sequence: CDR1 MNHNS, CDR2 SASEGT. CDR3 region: CASSEGPGNYGYTF. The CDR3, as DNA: TGTGCCAGCAGTGAAGGGCCGGGGAACTATGGCTACACCTTC.

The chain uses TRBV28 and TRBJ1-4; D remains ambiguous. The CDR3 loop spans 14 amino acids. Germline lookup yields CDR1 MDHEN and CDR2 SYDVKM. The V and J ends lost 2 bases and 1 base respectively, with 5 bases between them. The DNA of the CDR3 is TGTGCCAGCAGTTTAAAGGGAACTAATGAAAAACTGTTTTTT. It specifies CASSLKGTNEKLFF.

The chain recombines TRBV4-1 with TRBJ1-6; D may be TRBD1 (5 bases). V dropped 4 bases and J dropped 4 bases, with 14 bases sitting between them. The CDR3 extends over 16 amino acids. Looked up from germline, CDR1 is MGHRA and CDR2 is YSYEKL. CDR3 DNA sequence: TGCGCCAGCAGCCGACAGCCGGGATCTTATAATTCACCCCTCCACTTT. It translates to CASSRQPGSYNSPLHF.

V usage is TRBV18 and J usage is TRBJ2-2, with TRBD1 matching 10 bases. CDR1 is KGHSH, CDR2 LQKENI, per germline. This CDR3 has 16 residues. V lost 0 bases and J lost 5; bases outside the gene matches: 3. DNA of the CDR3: TGTGCCAGCTCACCACCGGACAGGGGGGTGACCGGGGAGCTGTTTTTT. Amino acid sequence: CASSPPDRGVTGELFF.

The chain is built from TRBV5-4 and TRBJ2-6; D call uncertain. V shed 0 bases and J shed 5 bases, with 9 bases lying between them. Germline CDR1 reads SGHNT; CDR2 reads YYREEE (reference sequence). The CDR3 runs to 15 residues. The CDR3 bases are TGTGCCAGCAGCTTGGAGACGAATTGGGCCAACGTCCTGACTTTC. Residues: CASSLETNWANVLTF.

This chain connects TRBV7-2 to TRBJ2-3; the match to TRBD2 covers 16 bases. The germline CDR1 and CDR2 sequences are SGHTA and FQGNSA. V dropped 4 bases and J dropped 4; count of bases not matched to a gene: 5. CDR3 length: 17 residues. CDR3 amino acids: CASSSGLAGGLADTQYF. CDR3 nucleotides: TGTGCCAGCAGCTCGGGACTAGCGGGAGGGCTTGCAGATACGCAGTATTTT.

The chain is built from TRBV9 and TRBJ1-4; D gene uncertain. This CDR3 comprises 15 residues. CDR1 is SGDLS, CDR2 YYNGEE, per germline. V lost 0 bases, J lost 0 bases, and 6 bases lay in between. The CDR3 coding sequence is TGTGCCAGCAGCGTAGATTCTACAACTAATGAAAAACTGTTTTTT. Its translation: CASSVDSTTNEKLFF. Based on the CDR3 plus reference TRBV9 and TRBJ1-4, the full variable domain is DSGVTQTPKHLITATGQRVTLRCSPRSGDLSVYWYQQSLDQGLQFLIQYYNGEERAKGNILERFSAQQFPDLHSELNLSSLELGDSALYFCASSVDSTTNEKLFFGSGTQLSVL.

CDR3 amino acids: CASSLEGRGTLNTEAFF. CDR3 bases: TGTGCCAGCAGCTTGGAGGGCAGGGGGACCCTGAACACTGAAGCTTTCTTT. This sequence joins TRBV5-4 and TRBJ1-1, with 7 bases that match TRBD1. Germline-derived CDR1 and CDR2 are SGHNT and YYREEE (reference sequence). This CDR3 has 17 residues. Trimming cost V 0 bases and J 0 bases; bases outside gene matches: 8.